This entry lists 16 T cell receptor beta chains sequenced from one sample in a study of CD8 T cells in ankylosing spondylitis. TCRdb itself ran the 5' RACE reads through MiXCR, one entry per CDR3 protein. The repertoire consists of 150,000 to 200,000 distinct CDR3 sequences, with 30% to 35% occurring once and the leading ten covering 6%. Sequenced material: synovial fluid, either unsorted or a sorted T cell fraction (not recorded which). These receptors were collected from a male donor with ankylosing spondylitis.

In its sample, this clonotype was seen a few times. This chain connects TRBV10-3 to TRBJ1-5, with D perhaps matching TRBD1 (6 bases). Germline CDR1 reads ENHRY; CDR2 reads SYGVKD. This CDR3 has 15 amino acids. Deletions cut 2 bases from V and 4 bases from J, with 12 bases between. The CDR3 sequence is CAISESRGENQPQHF. The CDR3 nucleotides are TGTGCCATCAGTGAGAGCAGGGGCGAGAATCAGCCCCAGCATTTT.

In this sample, this clonotype turned up a few times. The rearrangement joins TRBV29-1 to TRBJ2-3, with 14 bases fitting TRBD2. This CDR3 has 16 residues. The trim removed 7 bases at V and 8 bases at J, leaving 14 bases unmatched. The germline CDR1 and CDR2 sequences are SQVTM and ANQGSEA. In nucleotides, the CDR3 is TGCAGCGGTGGGGGATCTGGACTAGCGGGAGGTCGTACGCAGTATTTT. Translating gives CSGGGSGLAGGRTQYF.

This clonotype was seen a few times. The rearrangement uses TRBV12-3 or TRBV12-4 and TRBJ2-2; the D gene is possibly TRBD2 (6 bases). The length of the CDR3 is 16 residues. Trimming shortened V by 6 bases and J by 4 bases, and 18 bases separated the two germline ends. CDR3 region: CASSRKPGVGTGELFF. The CDR3 DNA reads TGTGCCAGCAGCCGTAAGCCGGGAGTAGGCACCGGGGAGCTGTTTTTT.

This clonotype was seen at least ten times. The chain joins TRBV10-3 to TRBJ2-5; no clear D gene. CDR1 is ENHRY, CDR2 SYGVKD, per germline. This CDR3 contains 14 residues. The V and J ends lost 6 bases and 7 bases respectively, with 18 bases between them. In DNA, the CDR3 is TGTGCCATCAGCCAAGACGGTTCAATTGGGACCCAGTACTTC. Its protein is CAISQDGSIGTQYF.

The rearrangement links TRBV4-3 to TRBJ2-3, with 8 bases lining up with TRBD2. The CDR3 runs to 16 residues. The V gene's germline CDR1 is LGHNA and CDR2 YSLEER. Trimming removed 0 bases from V and 4 bases from J; junction bases left unmatched: 6. In nucleotides, the CDR3 is TGCGCCAGCAGCCAAGATGGCGGGGGGAAGGCAGATACGCAGTATTTT. Its protein product is CASSQDGGGKADTQYF.

The chain couples TRBV12-3 or TRBV12-4 to TRBJ1-2, with TRBD1 as a possible D gene (5 bases). The CDR3 runs 14 residues. The germline V and J ends were trimmed by 3 bases and 8 bases, with 16 bases remaining between them. CDR3 sequence: CASSLSVAGTGYTF. The CDR3 DNA sequence: TGTGCCAGCAGTTTGAGCGTGGCAGGGACGGGCTACACCTTC.

The rearrangement links TRBV5-5 to TRBJ1-4; D call uncertain. The CDR3 consists of 14 residues. Germline CDR1 reads SGHKS; CDR2 reads YYEKEE (reference sequence). V was trimmed by 3 bases and J by 8 bases, leaving 14 bases between them. The CDR3 DNA reads as TGTGCCAGCAGCTCCGGGCGGGTTGGCGAAAAACTGTTTTTT. Translating it yields CASSSGRVGEKLFF.

This clonotype was recorded once. The chain has TRBV7-2 and TRBJ2-1; tentatively, D is TRBD2 (5 bases). The CDR3 spans 14 residues. The V gene's germline CDR1 is SGHTA and CDR2 FQGNSA. Trimming took off 1 base at V and 8 bases at J, with 12 bases between the two ends. In DNA, the CDR3 is TGTGCCAGCAGCTTAGGTAGGAGGAACGATGAGCAGTTCTTC. This gives the protein CASSLGRRNDEQFF.

The chain uses TRBV20-1 and TRBJ1-2, with 7 bases that match TRBD1. This CDR3 is 15 amino acids long. CDR1 and CDR2 (germline): DFQATT, SNEGSKA (reference sequence). V was pared by 3 bases and J by 7 bases, with 14 bases of the junction left unmatched. The CDR3 nucleotides are TGCAGTGCTAGCCCCCCGACAGGGAGTGCGAGTGGCTACACCTTC. It encodes CSASPPTGSASGYTF.

This clonotype was observed once. The chain employs TRBV7-9 and TRBJ2-1; 7 bases match TRBD1. The CDR3 totals 15 residues. Germline loops: CDR1 SEHNR, CDR2 FQNEAQ (reference sequence). The ends lost 6 bases at V and 6 bases at J; junction bases unmatched: 11. CDR3 bases: TGTGCCAGCAGTTCGGACAGGCCCCTAGGCAATGAGCAGTTCTTC. Translated: CASSSDRPLGNEQFF.

The rearrangement joins TRBV12-3 or TRBV12-4 to TRBJ2-7; D might be TRBD1 or TRBD2, each matching 5 bases. The length of the CDR3 is 14 residues. The V end lost 2 bases, the J end lost 1 base, and 9 bases lay between the germline ends. In DNA, the CDR3 is TGTGCCAGCAGTTTATATGGGGGTTCCTACGAGCAGTACTTC. It yields the protein CASSLYGGSYEQYF.

This chain joins TRBV12-3 or TRBV12-4 and TRBJ2-2; the D call may be TRBD1 or TRBD2 (6 bases each). Trimming took 4 bases from V and 3 from J, leaving 12 bases between them. This CDR3 is built from 15 residues. As DNA, the CDR3 is TGTGCCAGCAGTTCGGGGGCAGAGTACACCGGGGAGCTGTTTTTT. This gives the protein CASSSGAEYTGELFF.

The rearrangement joins TRBV5-1 to TRBJ2-3; D is unclear. Germline V gene data show CDR1 as SGHRS and CDR2 as YFSETQ. The V end was cut by 3 bases, the J end by 0 bases, with 5 bases between. The CDR3 totals 13 residues. The CDR3 DNA is TGCGCCAGCAGCTCTACTAGCACAGATACGCAGTATTTT. Its protein is CASSSTSTDTQYF. Full variable domain (missing parts from reference TRBV5-1 and TRBJ2-3): KAGVTQTPRYLIKTRGQQVTLSCSPISGHRSVSWYQQTPGQGLQFLFEYFSETQRNKGNFPGRFSGRQFSNSRSEMNVSTLELGDSALYLCASSSTSTDTQYFGPGTRLTVL.

V usage is TRBV6-2 or TRBV6-3 and J usage is TRBJ2-2, with unresolved D. Germline CDR1 reads MNHEY; CDR2 reads SVGEGT. CDR3 length: 15 residues. Trimming cost V 7 bases and J 2 bases, with 14 bases left between them. CDR3 coding DNA: TGTGCCAGCACCCCCGGCCCCCGTAACACCGGGGAGCTGTTTTTT. Translation gives CASTPGPRNTGELFF.

This clonotype was seen more than once but under ten times. This chain connects TRBV20-1 to TRBJ1-1; TRBD1 matches at 9 bases. Germline V gene lookup returns CDR1 DFQATT and CDR2 SNEGSKA (reference sequence). The CDR3 loop spans 14 amino acids. V gave up 6 bases and J gave up 1 base; unmatched junction bases: 6. CDR3 DNA sequence: TGCAGTGCCAAGGGGACAGGGTGGAACACTGAAGCTTTCTTT. As protein: CSAKGTGWNTEAFF.

Only a few counts were recorded for this clonotype. J is TRBJ2-7 and V is TRBV4-3, with D uncertain. Germline lookup yields CDR1 LGHNA and CDR2 YSLEER. This CDR3 is 15 amino acids long. V dropped 0 bases and J dropped 2 bases, with 11 bases sitting between them. In DNA, the CDR3 is TGCGCCAGCAGCCAAGATTGGGGATATGCCTACGAGCAGTACTTC. Translated: CASSQDWGYAYEQYF.